This is a list of T cell receptor beta chains from one sample in a study of a mutant IDH1 vaccine in newly diagnosed glioma. These receptors' antigens are unknown. The data were produced by immunoSEQ multiplex PCR, yet TCRdb's version contains in-frame clones alone and is incomplete. Found here are some 42,000 clones, around 83% of them singletons; the top ten hold 5.1%. Sequenced material: PBMCs, taken from a glioma patient whose treatment included an IDH1 peptide vaccine. Source of these receptors: a woman aged 50 to 60 with glioma. Each CDR3 is given with its conserved first and last residue. Fields, in order: CDR3 length, D gene, clone size, J gene, V gene, CDR3 protein, CDR3 DNA. D genes are given only for firm matches. A row's size may be missing; if present it is once, few, many or a size class.

15 NA NA TRBJ2-2 TRBV7-6 CASSPGPSNTGELFF TGTGCCAGCAGCCCTGGACCGTCGAACACCGGGGAGCTGTTTTTT
14 NA NA TRBJ1-3 TRBV9 CASTQDVSGNTIYF TGTGCCAGCACTCAGGACGTCTCTGGAAACACCATATATTTT
15 NA NA TRBJ2-7 TRBV13 CASSSAPGGSYEQYF TGTGCCAGCAGCTCCGCCCCAGGTGGTAGCTACGAGCAGTACTTC
15 NA NA TRBJ1-1 TRBV9 CASSGGASLNTEAFF TGTGCCAGCAGCGGGGGGGCCTCTCTGAACACTGAAGCTTTCTTT
12 NA NA TRBJ1-4 TRBV2 CASNLGPEKLFF TGTGCCAGCAATTTAGGGCCTGAAAAACTGTTTTTT
15 NA medium-sized TRBJ1-1 TRBV7-3 CASSPDSLPNTEAFF TGTGCCAGCAGCCCTGACTCCTTACCGAACACTGAAGCTTTCTTT
11 NA NA TRBJ2-3 TRBV27 CASTNTDTQYF TGTGCCAGCACCAACACAGATACGCAGTATTTT
12 NA NA TRBJ2-7 TRBV5-4 CASSLDGYEQYF TGTGCCAGCAGCTTGGATGGCTACGAGCAGTACTTC
18 TRBD1 NA TRBJ1-6 TRBV5-6 CASSFGDRGGSYNSPLHF TGTGCCAGCAGCTTTGGGGACAGGGGAGGCTCCTATAATTCACCCCTCCACTTT
14 NA NA TRBJ1-1 TRBV7-9 CASNYGASNWEAFF TGTGCCAGCAACTATGGGGCCTCGAACTGGGAAGCTTTCTTT
14 TRBD1 NA TRBJ1-4 TRBV6-1 CASSAVRGEEKLFF TGTGCCAGCAGTGCTGTCAGGGGGGAAGAAAAACTGTTTTTT
17 NA NA TRBJ2-6 TRBV9 CASSVGPSSSGANVLTF TGTGCCAGCAGCGTAGGTCCGAGCAGCTCTGGGGCCAACGTCCTGACTTTC
13 NA NA TRBJ2-4 TRBV7-3 CASSLGASNIQYF TGTGCCAGCAGCTTAGGCGCCTCAAACATTCAGTACTTC
12 NA NA TRBJ1-2 TRBV6-5 CASGVSNYGYTF TGTGCCAGCGGGGTCTCTAACTATGGCTACACCTTC
16 NA once TRBJ2-4 TRBV5-1 CASSLDGRSGKNIQYF TGCGCCAGCAGCTTGGACGGCAGGTCCGGAAAAAACATTCAGTACTTC
14 TRBD2 NA TRBJ2-3 TRBV28 CASSSSGEGDTQYF TGTGCCAGCAGTTCTAGCGGGGAGGGAGATACGCAGTATTTT
17 TRBD2 NA TRBJ2-5 TRBV11-2 CASSLVLLAGVTETQYF TGTGCCAGCAGCTTAGTCTTACTAGCGGGGGTTACGGAGACCCAGTACTTC
16 NA NA TRBJ1-5 TRBV4-1 CASSQSMGRVPQPQHF TGCGCCAGCAGCCAGTCGATGGGCAGGGTCCCTCAGCCCCAGCATTTT
13 NA NA TRBJ2-2 TRBV6-5 CASSYSSTGELFF TGTGCCAGCAGTTACTCAAGCACCGGGGAGCTGTTTTTT
14 NA once TRBJ1-2 TRBV6-1 CASSERQGGYGYTF TGTGCCAGCAGTGAAAGGCAGGGCGGCTATGGCTACACCTTC
19 NA NA TRBJ1-2 TRBV6-4 CASSDSTVPDLTGDYGYTF TGTGCCAGCAGTGACTCCACAGTCCCGGACCTGACAGGTGACTATGGCTACACCTTC
16 NA NA TRBJ1-4 TRBV4-2 CASSQNPQGGGEKLFF TGTGCCAGCAGCCAGAACCCCCAGGGTGGGGGTGAAAAACTGTTTTTT
14 NA NA TRBJ2-6 TRBV10-1 CASSEGPGANVLTF TGCGCCAGCAGTGAGGGTCCTGGGGCCAACGTCCTGACTTTC
13 NA NA TRBJ2-2 TRBV29-1 CSVDEGYTGELFF TGCAGCGTTGACGAGGGCTACACCGGGGAGCTGTTTTTT
13 NA NA TRBJ1-4 TRBV4-1 CASSFGTREKLFF TGCGCCAGCAGCTTCGGGACACGGGAAAAACTGTTTTTT
12 TRBD1 NA TRBJ1-2 TRBV2 CASRDRGGDYTF TGTGCCAGCCGGGACAGGGGAGGGGATTACACCTTC
13 NA NA TRBJ2-7 TRBV10-3 CAISTGSPGEQYF TGTGCCATTTCTACGGGTAGTCCAGGGGAGCAGTACTTC
11 NA NA TRBJ1-2 TRBV6-6 CALSANYGYTF TGTGCCCTCTCGGCTAACTATGGCTACACCTTC
14 NA NA TRBJ2-5 TRBV25-1 CASSTGGFQETQYF TGTGCCAGTAGCACCGGGGGCTTCCAAGAGACCCAGTACTTC
15 NA NA TRBJ2-3 TRBV4-3 CASSQDTGLADTQYF TGCGCCAGCAGCCAAGATACGGGGTTAGCAGATACGCAGTATTTT
16 TRBD1 NA TRBJ2-7 TRBV7-9 CASSLVPGQGSDEQYF TGTGCCAGCAGCTTAGTTCCGGGACAGGGTAGCGACGAGCAGTACTTC
15 TRBD1 NA TRBJ2-1 TRBV2 CASSRDRGTLNEQFF TGTGCCAGCAGCCGGGACAGGGGGACTCTCAATGAGCAGTTCTTC
12 TRBD1 NA TRBJ1-4 TRBV10-3 CAIRDRNEKLFF TGTGCCATCCGGGACAGGAATGAAAAACTGTTTTTT
14 NA NA TRBJ2-3 TRBV27 CASGLGLSTDTQYF TGTGCCAGCGGCCTTGGGTTAAGCACAGATACGCAGTATTTT
14 NA few TRBJ1-1 TRBV7-6 CASSLDPVNTEAFF TGTGCCAGCAGCTTGGACCCAGTAAACACTGAAGCTTTCTTT
16 TRBD2 NA TRBJ2-3 TRBV4-2 CASSQERGTGTDTQYF TGTGCCAGCAGCCAAGAGCGGGGGACCGGCACAGATACGCAGTATTTT
15 NA few TRBJ1-1 TRBV5-4 CASSLEHISNTEAFF TGTGCCAGCAGTTTGGAACATATCTCGAACACTGAAGCTTTCTTT
15 NA NA TRBJ2-1 TRBV4-3 CASSLNQGSYNEQFF TGCGCCAGCAGCTTAAATCAAGGCTCCTACAATGAGCAGTTCTTC
15 NA NA TRBJ2-1 TRBV10-3 CAISAQGGAGNEQFF TGTGCCATCAGTGCTCAGGGGGGGGCTGGGAATGAGCAGTTCTTC
12 TRBD1 few TRBJ1-2 TRBV25-1 CASRDRVYGYTF TGTGCCAGCAGGGACAGGGTCTATGGCTACACCTTC
13 NA NA TRBJ2-1 TRBV9 CASSEGGEDEQFF TGTGCCAGCAGCGAGGGGGGCGAAGATGAGCAGTTCTTC
17 TRBD2 NA TRBJ2-5 TRBV7-2 CASSRPGLAVRGETQYF TGTGCCAGCAGTAGACCGGGACTAGCGGTACGGGGGGAGACCCAGTACTTC
15 NA NA TRBJ2-6 TRBV10-2 CASSRQSSGANVLTF TGCGCCAGCAGTCGACAGAGCTCTGGGGCCAACGTCCTGACTTTC
14 NA NA TRBJ1-1 TRBV19 CASSGLGVYTEAFF TGTGCCAGTAGCGGTCTTGGGGTATACACTGAAGCTTTCTTT
13 TRBD1 NA TRBJ1-1 TRBV7-9 CASSLIQGTEAFF TGTGCCAGCAGCTTGATACAGGGGACTGAAGCTTTCTTT
15 TRBD1 NA TRBJ1-1 TRBV7-9 CASSTSTGWDTEAFF TGTGCCAGCAGCACTTCGACAGGGTGGGACACTGAAGCTTTCTTT
15 NA NA TRBJ1-2 TRBV4-3 CASSQDTTVGYGYTF TGCGCCAGCAGCCAAGATACCACAGTAGGCTATGGCTACACCTTC
14 NA NA TRBJ1-1 TRBV6-1 CASSEGGSDTEAFF TGTGCCAGCAGTGAAGGAGGGTCAGACACTGAAGCTTTCTTT
16 NA once TRBJ2-1 TRBV4-2 CASSQDIRGAHNEQFF TGTGCCAGCAGCCAAGATATTCGAGGGGCCCACAATGAGCAGTTCTTC
14 NA NA TRBJ1-5 TRBV15 CATSRASPNQPQHF TGTGCCACCAGCAGAGCTAGCCCGAATCAGCCCCAGCATTTT
13 NA NA TRBJ1-2 TRBV9 CASFGGVSGGYTF TGTGCCAGTTTCGGGGGGGTGTCGGGCGGCTACACCTTC